This TCR beta chain came from a study of blood T cell repertoires in COVID-19. Study background: T cells, B-cell-depleted T cells, or PBMCs supplied cDNA or gDNA.

CDR3 length: 13 residues. Seattle's enrolled individuals joined amid active infection and were then monitored longitudinally. In the original workflow: Researchers report that nucleated cell counts were estimated from reference gene primer amplification. Repertoires were generated with immunoSEQ multiplex PCR, while TCRdb's copy carries only in-frame clones and drops some. That table furnishes V, J and clone size, whereas the DNA furnished D and trimming. The profile covers some 520,000 clones, with 85% to 90% appearing a single time and 0.75% to 0.9% taken by the ten largest. The rearrangement links TRBV21-1 to TRBJ2-7; the D call in the table, TRBD1, was not verified against the DNA. TRBV21-1 is classified as a pseudogene. The specimen was peripheral blood. The sequence derives from a man between 18 and 29 years old with COVID-19, enrolled during active disease. The CDR3 spells CAGPFQGYYEQYF. In DNA, the CDR3 is TGTGCCGGCCCCTTCCAGGGATACTACGAGCAGTACTTC.